This is a list of T cell receptor beta chains from one sample in a study of CD8 T cells in Susac syndrome. TCRdb reprocessed the immunoSEQ multiplex PCR reads via MiXCR and lists one record per CDR3 protein. This sample yields approximately 230,000 distinct CDR3 sequences, of which 93% are seen a single time; around 0.067% belongs to the top ten. The sample taken for sequencing was CD4+ T cells from PBMCs. All receptors derive from a human donor with multiple sclerosis. Each CDR3 is given with its conserved first and last residue. A D gene is named only where the DNA matches it firmly. Clone size appears in some rows only: once, few, many, or a class for an expanded clone.

V: TRBV11-2; size: -; J: TRBJ2-2; D: -; DNA: TGTGCCAGCAGCTTAGTGGAGCCTAGCGCTGGCGGGGAGCTGTTTTTT; CDR3: CASSLVEPSAGGELFF
V: TRBV7-6; size: -; J: TRBJ2-4; D: -; DNA: TGTGCCAGCAGCTCAGGACAGAGCAAAAACATTCAGTACTTC; CDR3: CASSSGQSKNIQYF
V: TRBV5-1; size: -; J: TRBJ1-2; D: TRBD1; DNA: TGCGCCAGCAGCCACGGACAGGTTGGAGGCTACACCTTC; CDR3: CASSHGQVGGYTF
V: TRBV5-1; size: -; J: TRBJ1-2; D: TRBD1; DNA: TGCGCCAGCAGCGCGGGACAGGGGAGCTATGGCTACACCTTC; CDR3: CASSAGQGSYGYTF
V: TRBV11-1; size: -; J: TRBJ2-4; D: TRBD2; DNA: TGTGCCGGACGTCCTCCGCCTACGTCCTCCGGGACTAGCGGGAGGAATAAAAACATTCAGTACTTC; CDR3: CAGRPPPTSSGTSGRNKNIQYF
V: TRBV28; size: -; J: TRBJ2-3; D: TRBD2; DNA: TGTGCCAGCAGTGCTGGACTAGCGGGGTTCACAGATACGCAGTATTTT; CDR3: CASSAGLAGFTDTQYF
V: TRBV11-1; size: -; J: TRBJ2-5; D: TRBD1; DNA: TGTGCCAGCAGCTTAGCCGGGACAGGCGAGGGGACCCAGTACTTC; CDR3: CASSLAGTGEGTQYF
V: TRBV12-3/TRBV12-4; size: -; J: TRBJ2-5; D: TRBD1; DNA: TGTGCCAGCAGTTCTGGGACAGGGGGCTCGGGGACCCAGTACTTC; CDR3: CASSSGTGGSGTQYF
V: TRBV3-1; size: -; J: TRBJ1-1; D: TRBD1; DNA: TGTGCCAGCAGCCAAGGGGACAGGGGTTCTTCAGCTTTCTTT; CDR3: CASSQGDRGSSAFF
V: TRBV12-3/TRBV12-4; size: -; J: TRBJ2-5; D: TRBD2; DNA: TGTGCCAGCAGTTTAGAGCGGGGGGGCCTTGGTTCCCAGTACTTC; CDR3: CASSLERGGLGSQYF
V: TRBV29-1; size: once; J: TRBJ1-2; D: -; DNA: TGCAGCGTTGAAGCGGGGGAGACCTACACCTTC; CDR3: CSVEAGETYTF
V: TRBV12-3/TRBV12-4; size: once; J: TRBJ2-5; D: -; DNA: TGTGCCAGCAGTTTAGCGCCGGCGGTTCCTACCCAGTACTTC; CDR3: CASSLAPAVPTQYF
V: TRBV7-9; size: -; J: TRBJ1-2; D: TRBD1; DNA: TGTGCCAGCAGCTTAGCGATAGGGGGCAGCTATGGCTACACCTTC; CDR3: CASSLAIGGSYGYTF
V: TRBV2; size: -; J: TRBJ2-1; D: -; DNA: TGTGCCAGCAGTGAACGAGTTGATGAGCAGTTCTTC; CDR3: CASSERVDEQFF
V: TRBV7-3; size: -; J: TRBJ2-4; D: -; DNA: TGTGCCAGCAGCTCAGGTGCGGCCAAAAACATTCAGTACTTC; CDR3: CASSSGAAKNIQYF
V: TRBV12-5; size: -; J: TRBJ1-5; D: -; DNA: TGTGCTTGTGCCAGGAGCAATCAGCCCCAGCATTTT; CDR3: CACARSNQPQHF